This T cell receptor (beta chain) was documented in a study of shared clonotypes between healthy human individuals. Findings and caveats of the study: The authors sampled blood alone, and tissue repertoires likely differ.

The assay was immunoSEQ multiplex PCR, and TCRdb's table has in-frame clones only and misses some. This table holds over a million clones, about 96% found once. On this clone itself: Its specificity is unknown.

This CDR3 is built from 13 residues. The V gene end was trimmed by 4 bases and the J gene end by 10 bases; junction bases not matched to a gene: 5. CDR1 and CDR2 from the germline V gene are MRHNA and SNTAGT. The chain is built from TRBV6-4 and TRBJ2-2, with 8 positions matching TRBD2. Sequencing used naive CD4+ T cells sorted from blood. Subset indicated: CD45RA+ positively selected. The receptor comes from a man aged 25 to 40 in good health. CDR3 in DNA: TGTGCCAGCAGTGGTAGCGGGGACGAGGAGCTGTTTTTT. The encoded protein is CASSGSGDEELFF.